Presented here are 14 T cell receptor beta chains from one specimen sequenced in a study of low-dose radiotherapy and immunotherapy resistance in tumors. Using a constant-region primer together with a V-primer adapter, TCRs were subjected to 20 to 25 PCR cycles of amplification. TCRdb fed the reads into MiXCR, producing one record per CDR3 protein. The sample yields tens of thousands of distinct CDR3 sequences, about 12% seen once. The time point was: before trial treatment. The sequencing here drew on PBMCs, taken before treatment. These receptors came from a female donor with ovarian cancer.

This clonotype was recorded at least ten times. V and J are TRBV25-1 and TRBJ1-1; D is ambiguous. The V end was cut by 6 bases, the J end by 0 bases, with 2 bases between. The germline V gene has CDR1 MGHDK and CDR2 SYGVNS. The CDR3 contains 11 residues. The CDR3: CASRLNTEAFF. Written as DNA, the CDR3 is TGTGCCAGCAGGCTGAACACTGAAGCTTTCTTT.

This clonotype was seen more than once but under ten times. The V and J genes are TRBV9 and TRBJ1-1; D is perhaps TRBD1 (5 bases). This CDR3 region has 14 residues. The V end was cut by 1 base, the J end by 1 base, with 8 bases between. CDR1 and CDR2 (germline): SGDLS, YYNGEE. The CDR3, as DNA: TGTGCCAGCAGCGTATTTGACAGGAACACTGAAGCTTTCTTT. This encodes CASSVFDRNTEAFF.

This clonotype counts as medium-sized. The rearrangement uses TRBV11-3 and TRBJ2-2; no firm D call. V lost 1 base and J 1 base, leaving 7 bases between the germline ends. Germline values: CDR1 SGHNT, CDR2 YENEEA. The CDR3 sequence is 15 residues long. This CDR3 reads CASSLVGGNTGELFF. The CDR3 DNA reads TGTGCCAGCAGCTTAGTAGGTGGGAACACCGGGGAGCTGTTTTTT.

The table lists this clonotype with many counts. The chain joins TRBV5-4 to TRBJ2-5, with TRBD1 as a possible D gene (6 bases). CDR1 is SGHNT and CDR2 is YYREEE in the germline V gene (reference sequence). The germline V and J ends were trimmed by 2 bases and 0 bases, with 14 bases remaining between them. This CDR3 is 16 amino acids long. The CDR3 reads CASSFIGTKYQETQYF. DNA of the CDR3: TGTGCCAGCAGCTTTATCGGGACAAAGTACCAAGAGACCCAGTACTTC.

Many counts were recorded for this clonotype. This chain links TRBV9 with TRBJ2-7, with a tentative D call TRBD1 (7 bases). V was clipped by 2 bases and J by 3 bases, with 15 bases between them. This CDR3 comprises 15 residues. The germline CDR1 and CDR2 sequences are SGDLS and YYNGEE. In nucleotides, the CDR3 is TGTGCCAGCAGCGTCCGCGGGACAGAAAACTACGAGCAGTACTTC. Its translation is CASSVRGTENYEQYF.

This clonotype was seen many times. V and J are TRBV5-8 and TRBJ2-7; D may be TRBD1 (5 bases). CDR3 length equals 13 residues. V was cut by 5 bases and J by 6 bases, with 15 bases left in between. Looked up from germline, CDR1 is SGHTS and CDR2 is YDEGEE. DNA of the CDR3: TGTGCCAGCAGTCCTGACAGACGTGGCGAGCAGTACTTC. It is translated as CASSPDRRGEQYF.

This clonotype occurred many times. CDR3 nucleotides: TGTGCCAGCAGCCCAGCCGGGACGACCTACAATGAGCAGTTCTTC. It is translated as CASSPAGTTYNEQFF. The V and J genes are TRBV7-3 and TRBJ2-1; D is tentatively TRBD1 or TRBD2 (5 bases each). V was clipped by 5 bases and J by 2 bases, with 13 bases between them. This CDR3 spans 15 amino acids. Germline CDR1 SGHTA, CDR2 FQGTGA.

This clonotype was detected many times. The J gene is TRBJ2-7, the V gene TRBV10-1; D is perhaps TRBD1 or TRBD2 (5 bases each). CDR3 length: 11 amino acids. V lost 2 bases, J lost 6 bases, and 5 bases lay in between. Germline lookup yields CDR1 WNHNN and CDR2 SYGVQD (reference sequence). CDR3 residues: CASSEGGEQYF. In DNA form, the CDR3 reads TGCGCCAGCAGTGAGGGGGGCGAGCAGTACTTC.

For the CDR3, the DNA is TGTGCCAGCAGCCCGGGACTACCCAAGGAGCAGTACTTC. It yields the protein CASSPGLPKEQYF. The V and J genes are TRBV13 and TRBJ2-7; 7 nucleotides line up with TRBD2. The V gene end was trimmed by 5 bases and the J gene end by 7 bases; junction bases not matched to a gene: 8. Germline CDR1 PRHDT, CDR2 FYEKMQ (reference sequence). The CDR3 totals 13 residues.

This clonotype occurred many times. The genes are TRBV4-1 and TRBJ1-3, with 7 bases that match TRBD1. The J segment lost 0 bases and the V segment lost 2 bases, leaving 7 bases of the junction unmatched. This CDR3 is 17 amino acids long. Germline V gene lookup returns CDR1 MGHRA and CDR2 YSYEKL. The CDR3 DNA sequence: TGCGCCAGCAGCCAACCGGGACAGCCACACTCTGGAAACACCATATATTTT. This gives the protein CASSQPGQPHSGNTIYF.

The rearrangement links TRBV6-2 or TRBV6-3 to TRBJ2-4; TRBD2 agrees at 9 bases. CDR1 and CDR2 from the germline V gene are MNHEY and SVGEGT. The CDR3 sequence is 15 residues long. V lost 5 bases to trimming and J lost 8 bases; unmatched junction nucleotides: 10. In nucleotides, the CDR3 is TGTGCCAGCAGTGAGGGACTAGCCCAGGGAGACATTCAGTACTTC. It codes for CASSEGLAQGDIQYF.

This clonotype was counted at least ten times. The chain recombines TRBV5-1 with TRBJ2-1, with D tentatively TRBD1 (5 bases). V was cut by 2 bases and J by 0 bases, with 24 bases left in between. The germline V gene encodes CDR1 SGHRS and CDR2 YFSETQ. This CDR3 comprises 20 residues. In DNA form, the CDR3 reads TGCGCCAGCAGCTTTTCCCCCGGCGGCTCAGGGTTGAGCTCCTACAATGAGCAGTTCTTC. It codes for CASSFSPGGSGLSSYNEQFF.

Only a few counts were recorded for this clonotype. This chain uses TRBV5-1 with TRBJ2-7, with D unresolved. V lost 4 bases and J lost 3, with 11 bases in between. This CDR3 has 13 residues. The germline CDR1 and CDR2 sequences are SGHRS and YFSETQ. CDR3 in amino acids: CASSPGPGYEQYF. Here the CDR3 DNA reads TGCGCCAGCAGCCCAGGACCAGGCTACGAGCAGTACTTC.

For the CDR3, the DNA is TGTGCCATCAGAACAGATAGGGGAGGACCGCGCTCCTACGAGCAGTACTTC. Protein product: CAIRTDRGGPRSYEQYF. The chain employs TRBV10-3 and TRBJ2-7; tentative D call: TRBD2 (6 bases). The CDR3 spans 17 residues. Germline CDR1 is ENHRY and CDR2 is SYGVKD. V lost 6 bases and J lost 0, with 21 bases in between.